The rows below give T cell receptor beta chains drawn from one sample of a study of blood T cells in healthy people across ages. Each CDR3 protein is one row after TCRdb ran MiXCR on the 5' RACE reads. The sample shows about 1.6 million distinct CDR3 sequences, 34% of them seen only once. Sample: blood. Receptors were obtained from a woman aged 25 to 39 in good health. Each CDR3 is given with its conserved first and last residue. A D gene is named only where the DNA matches it firmly. Size tells how often a clone was seen (once, few, many) or the class of an expanded clone, and some rows leave it out.

>NA|NA|TRBJ2-5|TRBV21-1
TGTGCCAGCAGCAAAGATTCGCTAGCGGGAGGGCGGGAGACCCAGTACTTC
CASSKDSLAGGRETQYF
>many|TRBD2|TRBJ2-1|TRBV29-1
TGCAGCGTTGAAGATCTGGCTAGCGGGGGGGAAAGCTCCTACAATGAGCAGTTCTTC
CSVEDLASGGESSYNEQFF
>NA|NA|TRBJ2-3|TRBV3-1
TGTGCCAGCAAGGGGGACTTGGATACGCAGTATTTT
CASKGDLDTQYF
>NA|NA|TRBJ1-2|TRBV20-1
TGCAGTTTTGAAGGCGGCAGAGAATATGGCTACACCTTC
CSFEGGREYGYTF
>many|TRBD2|TRBJ2-3|TRBV3-1
TGTGCCAGCAGCCAAGATTGGGTAGCGGGACGATCAGATACGCAGTATTTT
CASSQDWVAGRSDTQYF
>NA|TRBD2|TRBJ2-5|TRBV3-1
TGTGCCAGCAGCCCTCGGAGTAGCGGGGGCCTGAAGACCCAGTACTTC
CASSPRSSGGLKTQYF
>few|NA|TRBJ2-6|TRBV30
TGTGCCTGGAGTGCATGGCCCTTAATGGTCCTGACTTTC
CAWSAWPLMVLTF
>few|TRBD2|TRBJ2-5|TRBV12-3/TRBV12-4
TGTGCCAGCAGTTTTGGGACTAGCGGAGGAGTTTACCAAGAGACCCAGTACTTC
CASSFGTSGGVYQETQYF
>NA|TRBD1|TRBJ2-1|TRBV6-5
TGTGCCAGCAATCTTCAGGGGGCCGATGGTAATGAGCAGTTCTTC
CASNLQGADGNEQFF
>NA|NA|TRBJ1-1|TRBV7-2
TGTGCCAGCAGCTTACCTAACCGGGGCACTGAAGCTTTCTTT
CASSLPNRGTEAFF
>few|NA|TRBJ1-4|TRBV20-1
TGCAGTGCTAGGGCAGGGCGGAATGAAAAACTGTTTTTT
CSARAGRNEKLFF
>NA|NA|TRBJ2-1|TRBV29-1
TGCAACGTTGATGGCGCGGGGCTTAACAATGAGCAGTTCTTC
CNVDGAGLNNEQFF
>NA|NA|TRBJ2-3|TRBV28
TGTGCCAGCAGGGAGCGGATGCGCACAGATACGCAGTATTTT
CASRERMRTDTQYF
>few|NA|TRBJ1-1|TRBV20-1
TGCAGTGCTCTAGCTAGGATTAGGAACACTGAAGCTTTCTTT
CSALARIRNTEAFF
>few|NA|TRBJ2-1|TRBV21-1
TGTGCCAGCAGTAAAAGAGTGGGCGGGAGCCCCCACAATGAGCAGTTCTTC
CASSKRVGGSPHNEQFF
>few|NA|TRBJ2-3|TRBV7-2
TGTGCCAGGGGGGTAGGGGTCCTCCCTGGAGATACGCGGTATTTT
CARGVGVLPGDTRYF
>few|TRBD2|TRBJ2-1|TRBV20-1
TGCAGTGCTAGGAACAGCGGGAGCATAAAGTTCTTC
CSARNSGSIKFF
>few|NA|TRBJ1-6|TRBV12-3/TRBV12-4
TGTGCCAGCACCTTAACGAGGAGAGTGAATTCACCCCTCCACTTT
CASTLTRRVNSPLHF
>few|NA|TRBJ2-3|TRBV20-1
TGCAGTGCCAGAACGTCGCCCGGTTCGGCGAGAGATACGCAGTATTTT
CSARTSPGSARDTQYF
>many|NA|TRBJ2-7|TRBV27
TGTGCCAGCAGTTTAACCGGACAGCGCGAGCAGTACTTC
CASSLTGQREQYF
>few|NA|TRBJ2-1|TRBV3-1
TGTGCCAGCAGCCAAGATTGGAGCGCCGGGGAGTTCTTC
CASSQDWSAGEFF
>once|NA|TRBJ2-5|TRBV2
TGTGCCAGCAGTGAATTTGGCGGGGCTATGCAGACCCAGTACTTC
CASSEFGGAMQTQYF
>NA|NA|TRBJ1-1|TRBV5-4
TGTGCCACTACCGGCGCAGGATCCCAAGGGACTGAAGCTTTCTTT
CATTGAGSQGTEAFF
>NA|NA|TRBJ2-1|TRBV20-1
TGCAGTGCTAGGAGGCTAGCTGAGCAGTTCTTC
CSARRLAEQFF
>many|TRBD1|TRBJ2-7|TRBV18
TGTGCCAGCTCACCAGGACAGGGCTTTCGTGAGCAGTACTTC
CASSPGQGFREQYF
>NA|TRBD2|TRBJ2-7|TRBV5-1
TGCGCCAGCAGCCCCCACCGGGACTACATATACGAGCAGTACTTC
CASSPHRDYIYEQYF
>many|NA|TRBJ2-7|TRBV5-5
TGTGCCAGCAGCTGGACGGGTCCCTACGAGCAGTACTTC
CASSWTGPYEQYF
>NA|NA|TRBJ2-1|TRBV20-1
TGCAGTGCTAGTAGGGACTTCTACAATGAGCAGTTCTTC
CSASRDFYNEQFF
>NA|NA|TRBJ2-7|TRBV11-2
TGTGCCAGCAGCTTAAGACGGCTCTACGAGCAGTACTTC
CASSLRRLYEQYF
>once|NA|TRBJ2-7|TRBV20-1
TGCAGTGTTAGTGTCAGGGCCGCCTACGAGCAGTACTTC
CSVSVRAAYEQYF
>NA|NA|TRBJ2-7|TRBV20-1
TGCAGTGCAACGGGACTTCTGAGCTACGAGCAGTACTTC
CSATGLLSYEQYF
>many|NA|TRBJ2-3|TRBV6-4
TGTGCCAGCAGTCCGGGAGTCAGCACAGATACGCAGTATTTT
CASSPGVSTDTQYF
>NA|NA|TRBJ2-7|TRBV20-1
TGCAGTGCTGGGGTACAGGGCACCTACGAGCAGTACTTC
CSAGVQGTYEQYF
>few|TRBD1|TRBJ2-1|TRBV6-5
TGTGCCAGCAGTCCCGAACGGACAGGTCAGCAGTTCTTC
CASSPERTGQQFF
>NA|NA|TRBJ2-1|TRBV7-2
TGTGCCAGCAGCCCAAAGAGCGGCTCCTACAATGAGCAGTTCTTC
CASSPKSGSYNEQFF
>NA|NA|TRBJ2-7|TRBV7-2
TGTGCCAGCAGCTTCCGACAGCACTACGAGCAGTACTTC
CASSFRQHYEQYF
>few|TRBD2|TRBJ2-7|TRBV19
TGTGCCAGTAGTATAGACGCGGGGGGCTCCTACGAGCAGTACTTC
CASSIDAGGSYEQYF
>many|NA|TRBJ2-5|TRBV7-2
TGTGCCAGCAGCTTCCCGCAAGAGACCCAGTACTTC
CASSFPQETQYF
>few|NA|TRBJ1-6|TRBV7-2
TGTGCCAGCAGACCTTTTGGGGGCGCTTGGGCACCCCTCCACTTT
CASRPFGGAWAPLHF
>NA|TRBD1|TRBJ2-1|TRBV5-6
TGTGCCAGCAGCAAGGACAGGGGAAATGAGCAGTTCTTC
CASSKDRGNEQFF
>NA|TRBD2|TRBJ2-7|TRBV3-1
TGTGCCAGCAGCCAATATACGGGGACTAGCGGGGACAAGGAGCTCACCGAGCAGTACTTC
CASSQYTGTSGDKELTEQYF
>NA|TRBD2|TRBJ2-1|TRBV5-1
TGCGCCAGCAGACTCGGACTAGCTCAATACAATGAGCAGTTCTTC
CASRLGLAQYNEQFF
>once|TRBD2|TRBJ2-1|TRBV6-1
TGTGCCAGCAGACGGGGAGGGCTAGCTCCCCAGGGTAATGAGCAGTTCTTC
CASRRGGLAPQGNEQFF
>few|TRBD2|TRBJ2-1|TRBV3-1
TGTGCCAGCAGCCAAGCTAGCGGGGGGGCCGGGGAGCAGTTCTTC
CASSQASGGAGEQFF
>NA|TRBD1|TRBJ2-5|TRBV7-9
TGTGCCAGCAGCTTATTCCCTCGGGACAGGGTGTACCAAGAGACCCAGTACTTC
CASSLFPRDRVYQETQYF
>many|NA|TRBJ2-3|TRBV21-1
TGTGCCATGTCAATCGACTGCATTCAAGATACGCAGTATTTT
CAMSIDCIQDTQYF
>NA|TRBD2|TRBJ2-5|TRBV4-1
TGCGCCAGCAGCCAAGGCCAACCGACTAGCCCGGAGACCCAGTACTTC
CASSQGQPTSPETQYF
>few|TRBD2|TRBJ2-1|TRBV20-1
TGCAGTGCTAGTGGGTCTAGCGGTCCCCGCTACAATGAGCAGTTCTTC
CSASGSSGPRYNEQFF
>once|NA|TRBJ2-4|TRBV7-9
NA
CASGSWGTGSYERYF
>few|NA|TRBJ2-7|TRBV6-1
TGTGCCAGCAGTGTTTACGGCTCCTACGAGCAGTACTTC
CASSVYGSYEQYF